These 16 T cell receptor beta chains share one sample of origin, sequenced in a study of cytomegalovirus exposure and HLA in healthy donors. It was with 60 Vbeta and 13 Jbeta primers that the PCR ran. Method: immunoSEQ multiplex PCR; TCRdb's copy keeps in-frame clones and lacks some. The sample contains 95,000 to 150,000 clones, approximately 72% of which appear only once. Input material: PBMCs. The receptors shown here come from a man aged 55-75 years in good health and CMV-seropositive.

This chain uses TRBV29-1 with TRBJ1-2, with 7 bases matching TRBD1. The V and J ends lost 0 bases and 0 bases, in that order; junction bases with no gene match: 10. The CDR3 has 17 amino acids. Per germline, CDR1 SQVTM and CDR2 ANQGSEA. The CDR3: CSVEDRGQAPPNYGYTF. The CDR3 nucleotides read TGCAGCGTTGAAGATCGTGGACAGGCGCCGCCTAACTATGGCTACACCTTC.

This clone was recorded once. The rearrangement uses TRBV28 and TRBJ1-1; tentatively, D is TRBD1 (6 bases). Deletions cut 5 bases from V and 5 bases from J, with 18 bases between. Germline V gene sequence: CDR1 MDHEN, CDR2 SYDVKM. This CDR3 has 15 residues. CDR3: CASSLPGHPVTEAFF. The CDR3 DNA sequence: TGTGCCAGCAGTCTCCCGGGACACCCGGTTACTGAAGCTTTCTTT.

The rearrangement links TRBV19 to TRBJ2-1, with a possible D match to TRBD2 (5 bases). Per the germline V gene, CDR1 is LNHDA and CDR2 is SQIVND (reference sequence). The CDR3 has 15 residues. Trimming pared 3 bases from V and 3 bases from J, leaving 12 bases between. The DNA for the CDR3 is TGTGCCAGTAGTATCGAGGGAGCTAACTACAATGAGCAGTTCTTC. Residues: CASSIEGANYNEQFF.

This clone is a singleton in its sample. The chain combines TRBV30 with TRBJ1-5, with 7 bases aligning to TRBD1. V gave up 0 bases and J gave up 7 bases; unmatched junction bases: 6. Germline CDR1 is GTSNPN and CDR2 is SVGIG (reference sequence). The CDR3 spans 14 residues. For the CDR3, the DNA is TGTGCCTGGAGTGTAAGACAGGGATACCAGCCCCAGCATTTT. Residues: CAWSVRQGYQPQHF.

The chain is built from TRBV10-3 and TRBJ1-1, with D perhaps matching TRBD1 (6 bases). Trimming took 3 bases from V and 6 from J, leaving 14 bases between them. Germline values: CDR1 ENHRY, CDR2 SYGVKD. This CDR3 is 14 amino acids long. The CDR3 sequence: CAISEQGSRAEAFF. The CDR3 DNA follows: TGTGCCATCAGTGAACAGGGTAGCCGAGCTGAAGCTTTCTTT.

This clone was found a few times. The V and J genes are TRBV6-4 and TRBJ2-1; 9 nucleotides match TRBD2. V lost 6 bases and J lost 7; bases outside the gene matches: 10. Per the germline V gene, CDR1 is MRHNA and CDR2 is SNTAGT. This CDR3 has 15 amino acids. The CDR3 region has the DNA TGTGCCAGCAGCCCCCGTGGCGGGGGGGGGAATGAGCAGTTCTTC. This encodes CASSPRGGGGNEQFF.

The rearrangement links TRBV5-6 to TRBJ2-1, with TRBD2 identical over 11 bases. The germline CDR1 and CDR2 sequences are SGHDT and YYEEEE. The CDR3 loop spans 19 amino acids. Trimming at V came to 4 bases and at J to 5 bases, leaving 17 bases not matched to a gene. The CDR3 protein is CASSPGLVAGGLGDNEQFF. The CDR3 DNA follows: TGTGCCAGCAGCCCGGGACTTGTAGCGGGAGGGCTTGGTGACAATGAGCAGTTCTTC.

The chain employs TRBV29-1 and TRBJ2-1; TRBD2 aligns across 8 bases. V lost 6 bases and J lost 4; bases outside the gene matches: 8. There are 14 residues in the CDR3. The V gene's germline CDR1 is SQVTM and CDR2 ANQGSEA. The CDR3 DNA reads TGCAGCGTCTGGAGCGGGGGAAGATACAATGAGCAGTTCTTC. Translating it yields CSVWSGGRYNEQFF.

This clone has a single count. The chain combines TRBV6-4 with TRBJ1-1, with D perhaps TRBD1 (5 bases). This CDR3 region has 14 residues. Per germline, CDR1 MRHNA and CDR2 SNTAGT. V lost 5 bases, J lost 4 bases, and 14 bases lay in between. The CDR3 nucleotides are TGTGCCAGCAGTCCGATGGGGGGGAGCACTGAAGCTTTCTTT. It yields the protein CASSPMGGSTEAFF.

This clone was seen a few times. The chain joins TRBV5-6 to TRBJ1-1, with D perhaps matching TRBD1 (6 bases). The V end was cut by 0 bases, the J end by 0 bases, with 15 bases between. The length of the CDR3 is 17 residues. Germline values: CDR1 SGHDT, CDR2 YYEEEE. CDR3 sequence: CASSLVSGAIMNTEAFF. The CDR3 coding sequence is TGTGCCAGCAGCTTGGTGTCAGGGGCAATAATGAACACTGAAGCTTTCTTT. The full variable domain, completed using reference TRBV5-6 and TRBJ1-1, is DAGVTQSPTHLIKTRGQQVTLRCSPKSGHDTVSWYQQALGQGPQFIFQYYEEEERQRGNFPDRFSGHQFPNYSSELNVNALLLGDSALYLCASSLVSGAIMNTEAFFGQGTRLTVV.

V gene TRBV5-1 combines with J gene TRBJ2-2; 13 bases map to TRBD2. CDR1 and CDR2 from the germline V gene are SGHRS and YFSETQ. The J segment lost 6 bases and the V segment lost 0 bases, leaving 2 bases of the junction unmatched. The CDR3 sequence is 16 residues long. This CDR3 reads CASSLAGLAGAGELFF. The CDR3 nucleotides are TGCGCCAGCAGCTTGGCCGGACTAGCGGGAGCCGGGGAGCTGTTTTTT.

The chain recombines TRBV6-5 with TRBJ1-1; D not certain. Trimming pared 6 bases from V and 1 base from J, leaving 12 bases between. The CDR3 length is 14 residues. Per germline, CDR1 MNHEY and CDR2 SVGAGI. The CDR3 bases are TGTGCCAGCAGACGGACTCAGGCGAACACTGAAGCTTTCTTT. Protein sequence: CASRRTQANTEAFF.

This clone was picked up a small number of times. The rearrangement uses TRBV19 and TRBJ1-5, with TRBD1 as a possible D gene (5 bases). CDR1 is LNHDA, CDR2 SQIVND, per germline (reference sequence). This CDR3 has 18 residues. Trimming left V 7 bases short and J 2 bases short, with 24 bases between. As DNA, the CDR3 is TGTGCCAGTACCCCGGAGGGGCCGCGGGCCGGGGGCAATCAGCCCCAGCATTTT. This translates into CASTPEGPRAGGNQPQHF.

Of note for this clone: The sample contains more than one DNA sequence encoding this CDR3. The J gene is TRBJ1-5, the V gene TRBV10-2; possibly TRBD1 for D (6 bases). Per the germline V gene, CDR1 is WSHSY and CDR2 is SAAADI. Trimming cost V 2 bases and J 7 bases, with 12 bases left between them. The CDR3 is 14 residues long. The CDR3 DNA reads as TGCGCCAGCAGTGAGACAGGGTCGGGCCAGCCCCAGCATTTT. Translated, it gives CASSETGSGQPQHF.

This chain links TRBV4-2 with TRBJ1-1, with TRBD1 matching over 7 bases. V lost 5 bases and J lost 7; bases outside the gene matches: 7. Germline V gene data show CDR1 as LGHNA and CDR2 as YNFKEQ. The CDR3 spans 13 residues. CDR3 DNA sequence: TGTGCCAGCAGCTACATCCGGGACAGTGAAGCTTTCTTT. It translates to CASSYIRDSEAFF.

The rearrangement joins TRBV5-1 to TRBJ1-5; D perhaps matches TRBD1 (5 bases). The CDR3 totals 13 residues. V was pared by 4 bases and J by 4 bases, with 9 bases between. Germline assignment: CDR1 SGHRS and CDR2 YFSETQ. The CDR3 spells CASSPDRNQPQHF. DNA for the CDR3: TGCGCCAGCAGCCCCGACAGAAATCAGCCCCAGCATTTT.